These 18 T cell receptor beta chains were all obtained from the same sample, sequenced in a study of blood T cell repertoires in COVID-19. Sequenced by immunoSEQ multiplex PCR; TCRdb stores in-frame clones only, minus some. This sample has 35,000 to 45,000 clones, with roughly 92% found just once. What was sequenced was peripheral blood. These receptors were collected from a man aged 50-60 years with COVID-19, enrolled during active disease.

The CDR3 DNA sequence: TGTGCCAGCAGCCAAGAGATGCTAGCGGTCTACGAGCAGTACTTC. Translating gives CASSQEMLAVYEQYF. This chain links TRBV4-2 with TRBJ2-7; TRBD2 matches 7 bases. Unmatched junction bases numbered 5, after V lost 0 bases and J lost 3 bases. The length of the CDR3 is 15 residues. Germline CDR1 and CDR2: LGHNA and YNFKEQ.

The sample holds one count of this clone. This chain joins TRBV27 and TRBJ1-5; 8 bases align to TRBD1. Germline trimming cut 5 bases from V and 7 bases from J; bases unmatched to any gene: 7. CDR3 length: 14 amino acids. In germline, CDR1 is MNHEY, CDR2 SMNVEV (reference sequence). The CDR3 region is CASSRTGSRQPQHF. The CDR3 bases are TGTGCCAGCAGTCGGACAGGGTCTCGGCAGCCCCAGCATTTT.

On this clone: At one boundary the junction diverges from the germline segment, which might be a read error. The V call is TRBV19, the J call TRBJ1-1; D not certain. This CDR3 has 13 amino acids. Germline CDR1 is LNHDA and CDR2 is SQIVND (reference sequence). The CDR3 DNA follows: TGTGCCAGTAGGAAGCCACCCGATGCTGAGGCTTTCTTT. Protein sequence: CASRKPPDAEAFF.

The gene calls are TRBV5-1 and TRBJ1-1, with 7 bases lining up with TRBD1. The CDR3 loop spans 12 amino acids. Trimming at V came to 1 base and at J to 6 bases, leaving 0 bases not matched to a gene. The germline V gene has CDR1 SGHRS and CDR2 YFSETQ. CDR3 DNA: TGCGCCAGCAGCTTGCAGGGGGCTGAAGCTTTCTTT. Translating gives CASSLQGAEAFF. The full variable domain, its missing parts supplied by reference TRBV5-1 and TRBJ1-1, is KAGVTQTPRYLIKTRGQQVTLSCSPISGHRSVSWYQQTPGQGLQFLFEYFSETQRNKGNFPGRFSGRQFSNSRSEMNVSTLELGDSALYLCASSLQGAEAFFGQGTRLTVV.

This clone turned up a few times. The gene calls are TRBV9 and TRBJ2-2, with D possibly matching TRBD1 (5 bases). Germline V lookup: CDR1 SGDLS, CDR2 YYNGEE. The CDR3 contains 16 residues. Trimming stripped 1 base from V and 6 bases from J, with 16 bases between. CDR3 bases: TGTGCCAGCAGCGTACAGGGTACCCCTAACGCCGGGGAGCTGTTTTTT. It codes for CASSVQGTPNAGELFF.

The chain uses TRBV2 and TRBJ1-4, with unresolved D. The germline CDR1 and CDR2 sequences are SNHLY and FYNNEI. This CDR3 is 13 amino acids long. V shed 7 bases and J shed 6 bases, with 12 bases lying between them. The CDR3 DNA reads as TGTGCCAGCACTAGAATCGCGGATGAAAAACTGTTTTTT. Translated, it gives CASTRIADEKLFF.

This chain uses TRBV2 with TRBJ2-5; 9 bases match TRBD2. V was pared by 4 bases and J by 5 bases, with 5 bases of the junction left unmatched. The CDR3 runs to 14 residues. Per the germline V gene, CDR1 is SNHLY and CDR2 is FYNNEI. The CDR3 region has the DNA TGTGCCAGCAGTGGACGCGGGAGGGGTGAGACCCAGTACTTC. Its translation: CASSGRGRGETQYF.

The V and J genes are TRBV7-2 and TRBJ2-3; 11 bases agree with TRBD1. The CDR3 length is 15 residues. Germline CDR1 SGHTA, CDR2 FQGNSA. Unmatched junction bases numbered 3, after V lost 1 base and J lost 6 bases. In nucleotides, the CDR3 is TGTGCCAGCAGCTTAGGGGACAGGGGGTGGGATACGCAGTATTTT. Encoded protein: CASSLGDRGWDTQYF.

This chain links TRBV19 with TRBJ1-1, with D unclear. Per germline, CDR1 LNHDA and CDR2 SQIVND (reference sequence). Trimming removed 8 bases at V and 8 bases at J, with 6 bases between. CDR3 length: 9 residues. CDR3 DNA sequence: TGTGCCAGTCTCCCCGAAGCTTTCTTT. Translation gives CASLPEAFF. The entire variable domain, with the rest obtained from reference TRBV19 and TRBJ1-1, is as follows: DGGITQSPKYLFRKEGQNVTLSCEQNLNHDAMYWYRQDPGQGLRLIYYSQIVNDFQKGDIAEGYSVSREKKESFPLTVTSAQKNPTAFYLCASLPEAFFGQGTRLTVV.

J is TRBJ2-1 and V is TRBV6-2 or TRBV6-3; TRBD2 aligns across 10 bases. Unmatched junction bases numbered 9, after V lost 2 bases and J lost 8 bases. CDR1 and CDR2 (germline): MNHEY, SVGEGT. The CDR3 covers 16 residues. The CDR3 sequence: CASSYRLAGVVDEQFF. Here the CDR3 DNA reads TGTGCCAGCAGTTACAGGCTAGCGGGAGTTGTCGATGAGCAGTTCTTC.

V is TRBV25-1 and J is TRBJ2-7; 11 bases fit TRBD2. The CDR3 consists of 17 residues. J gave up 3 bases and V 9 bases, and 16 bases lay outside the gene matches. The germline CDR1 and CDR2 sequences are MGHDK and SYGVNS. The CDR3 is CARPRFSGRGPSYEQYF. DNA for the CDR3: TGTGCCAGACCGCGATTTAGCGGGAGGGGCCCTAGCTACGAGCAGTACTTC.

This chain links TRBV6-4 with TRBJ1-4, with 7 positions matching TRBD1. With V trimmed by 4 bases and J by 3 bases, 5 bases remained unmatched. This CDR3 is built from 15 residues. Germline V gene sequence: CDR1 MRHNA, CDR2 SNTAGT. The CDR3 bases are TGTGCCAGCAGTGCTAGGGGGCAACCTAATGAAAAACTGTTTTTT. Its translation is CASSARGQPNEKLFF.

This chain links TRBV2 with TRBJ1-4, with D hard to call. The V gene's germline CDR1 is SNHLY and CDR2 FYNNEI. Trimming took off 4 bases at V and 7 bases at J, with 7 bases between the two ends. The CDR3 covers 12 residues. In DNA, the CDR3 is TGTGCCAGCAGTGGCGGAGGTGAAAAACTGTTTTTT. As protein: CASSGGGEKLFF.

The V call is TRBV27, the J call TRBJ1-1, with TRBD1 matching 12 bases. The CDR3 sequence is 16 residues long. With V trimmed by 3 bases and J by 1 base, 3 bases remained unmatched. CDR1 and CDR2 from the germline V gene are MNHEY and SMNVEV (reference sequence). Here the CDR3 reads CASSLGQGAWNTEAFF. CDR3 in DNA: TGTGCCAGCAGTTTGGGACAGGGGGCATGGAACACTGAAGCTTTCTTT.

This sequence joins TRBV15 and TRBJ2-5, with D uncertain. Trimming took off 0 bases at V and 5 bases at J, with 7 bases between the two ends. CDR1 and CDR2 from the germline V gene are LNHNV and YYDKDF (reference sequence). CDR3 length: 13 residues. CDR3 sequence reads: CATSRDKRETQYF. The CDR3, as DNA: TGTGCCACCAGCAGAGATAAGAGGGAGACCCAGTACTTC.

The chain links TRBV7-2 to TRBJ1-2; weak D call: TRBD1 (6 bases). Germline V CDR1 and CDR2: SGHTA, FQGNSA. Between the trimmed V and J ends, which lost 1 base and 4 bases, there was a span of 16 bases. This CDR3 region has 16 residues. The CDR3 sequence is CASSLDGPGHLYGYTF. DNA of the CDR3: TGTGCCAGCAGCTTAGACGGACCGGGACATCTCTATGGCTACACCTTC.

This clone has a single count. The V gene is TRBV6-6, the J gene TRBJ1-6, with TRBD1 matching 7 bases. The length of the CDR3 is 14 residues. Trimming at V came to 4 bases and at J to 14 bases, leaving 11 bases not matched to a gene. CDR1 and CDR2 (germline): MNHNY, SVGAGI (reference sequence). CDR3 sequence reads: CASSSFPAGGTLHF. The CDR3 region has the DNA TGTGCCAGCAGTTCGTTTCCGGCAGGGGGGACCCTCCACTTT.

The chain links TRBV6-5 to TRBJ1-2; D is ambiguous. The CDR3 contains 12 residues. The germline V gene encodes CDR1 MNHEY and CDR2 SVGAGI. The V and J ends lost 0 bases and 10 bases respectively, with 9 bases between them. CDR3 DNA sequence: TGTGCCAGCAGTTACTCGATCGGTGACTACACCTTC. Its protein product is CASSYSIGDYTF.